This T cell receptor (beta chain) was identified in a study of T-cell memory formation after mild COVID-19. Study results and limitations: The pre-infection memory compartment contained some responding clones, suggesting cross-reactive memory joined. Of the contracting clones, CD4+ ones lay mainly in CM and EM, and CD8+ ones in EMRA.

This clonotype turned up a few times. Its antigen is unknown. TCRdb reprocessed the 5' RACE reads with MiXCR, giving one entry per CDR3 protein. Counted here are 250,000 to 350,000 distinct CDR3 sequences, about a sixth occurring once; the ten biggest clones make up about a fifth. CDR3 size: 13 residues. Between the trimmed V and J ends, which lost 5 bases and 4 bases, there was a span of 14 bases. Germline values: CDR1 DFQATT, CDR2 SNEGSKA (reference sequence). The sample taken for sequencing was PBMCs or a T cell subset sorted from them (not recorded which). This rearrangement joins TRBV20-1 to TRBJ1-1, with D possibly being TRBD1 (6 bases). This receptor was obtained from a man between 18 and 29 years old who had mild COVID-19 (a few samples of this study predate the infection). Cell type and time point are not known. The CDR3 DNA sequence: TGCAGTGCTTATAACACAGGGACCACTGAAGCTTTCTTT. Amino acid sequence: CSAYNTGTTEAFF.